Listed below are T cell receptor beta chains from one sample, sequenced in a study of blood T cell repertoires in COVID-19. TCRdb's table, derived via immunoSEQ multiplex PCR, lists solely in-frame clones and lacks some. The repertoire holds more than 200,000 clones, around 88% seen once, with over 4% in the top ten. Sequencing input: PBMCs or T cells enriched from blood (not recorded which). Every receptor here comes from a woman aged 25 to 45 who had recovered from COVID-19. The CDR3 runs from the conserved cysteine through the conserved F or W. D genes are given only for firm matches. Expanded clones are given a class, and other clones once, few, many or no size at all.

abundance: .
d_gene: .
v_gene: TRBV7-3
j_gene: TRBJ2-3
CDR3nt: TGTGCCAGCAGTTTTGTTGGACAGCGCACAGATACGCAGTATTTT
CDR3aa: CASSFVGQRTDTQYF

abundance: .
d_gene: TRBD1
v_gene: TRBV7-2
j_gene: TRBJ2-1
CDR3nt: TGTGCCAGCAGCTTAGGCCCAGGGGGCAATGAGCAGTTCTTC
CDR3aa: CASSLGPGGNEQFF

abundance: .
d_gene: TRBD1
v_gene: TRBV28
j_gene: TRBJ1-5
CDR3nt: TGTGCCAGCAGAAGGGTTAACCCGGGACAGCGACACCCCTTGGGATATCAGCCCCAGCATTTT
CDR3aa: CASRRVNPGQRHPLGYQPQHF

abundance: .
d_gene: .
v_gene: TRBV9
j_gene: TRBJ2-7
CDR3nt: TGTGCCAGCAGCGTAGGGTCCGGGCTAGCGTACCACGAGCAGTACTTC
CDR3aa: CASSVGSGLAYHEQYF

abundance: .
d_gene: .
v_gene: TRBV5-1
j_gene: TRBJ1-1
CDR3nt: TGCGCCAGCAACCTGGGAGAGGGCAGGAACACTGAAGCTTTCTTT
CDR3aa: CASNLGEGRNTEAFF

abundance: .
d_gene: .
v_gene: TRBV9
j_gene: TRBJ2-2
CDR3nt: TGTGCCAGCAGCGTATCCCCTCGGAGTGGGGAGCTGTTTTTT
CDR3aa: CASSVSPRSGELFF

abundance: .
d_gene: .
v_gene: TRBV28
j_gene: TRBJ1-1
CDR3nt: TGTGCCAGCCAGGGTTTTAGGGAAGCTTTCTTT
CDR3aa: CASQGFREAFF

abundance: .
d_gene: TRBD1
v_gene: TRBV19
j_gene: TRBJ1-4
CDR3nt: TGTGCCAGTAGTATAGGACAGGGGAATGAAAAACTGTTTTTT
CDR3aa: CASSIGQGNEKLFF

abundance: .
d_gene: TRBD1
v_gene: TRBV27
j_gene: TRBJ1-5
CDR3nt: TGTGCCAGCAGTCCCTGGACAGGGGATAGCAATCAGCCCCAGCATTTT
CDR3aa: CASSPWTGDSNQPQHF

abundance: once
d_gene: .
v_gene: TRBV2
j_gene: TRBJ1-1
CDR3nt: TGTGCCAGCAGCACACACACTGAAGCTTTCTTT
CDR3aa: CASSTHTEAFF

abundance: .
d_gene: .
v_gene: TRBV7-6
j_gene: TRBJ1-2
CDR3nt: TGTGCCAGCAGCCGTAGCCCTTCCCAAGGGAACGGGAATGGCTACACCTTC
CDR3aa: CASSRSPSQGNGNGYTF

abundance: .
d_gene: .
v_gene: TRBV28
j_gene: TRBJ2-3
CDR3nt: TGTGCCAGCAGCACCGTGGGCGAGGGATTGAGCACAGATACGCAGTATTTT
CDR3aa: CASSTVGEGLSTDTQYF

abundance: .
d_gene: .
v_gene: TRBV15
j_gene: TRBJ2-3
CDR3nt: TGTGCCACCAGCAAGAATTGGGACTCACCCTCAGATACGCAGTATTTT
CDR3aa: CATSKNWDSPSDTQYF

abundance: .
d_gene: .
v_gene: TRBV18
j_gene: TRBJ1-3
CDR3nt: TGTGCCAGCGGGACCAGGAGGGATCCCTCTGGAAACACCATATATTTT
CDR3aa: CASGTRRDPSGNTIYF

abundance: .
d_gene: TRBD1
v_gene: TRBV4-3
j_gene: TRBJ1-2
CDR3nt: TGCGCCAGCAGCCAGAATACCGCCGGGACAGGGAATGGCTACACCTTC
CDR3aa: CASSQNTAGTGNGYTF

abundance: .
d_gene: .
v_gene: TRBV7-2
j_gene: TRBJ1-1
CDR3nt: TGTGCCAGCAGCTTAGCGGGGCTGGCTGAAGCTTTCTTT
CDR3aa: CASSLAGLAEAFF

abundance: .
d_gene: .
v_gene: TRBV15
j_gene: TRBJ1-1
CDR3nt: TGTGCCACCAGCAGAGATAGGGGGAACACTGAAGCTTTCTTT
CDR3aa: CATSRDRGNTEAFF

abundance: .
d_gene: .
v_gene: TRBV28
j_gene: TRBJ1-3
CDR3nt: TGTGCCAGCAGTCCAACCCGGGTCTCTGGAAACACCATATATTTT
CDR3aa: CASSPTRVSGNTIYF

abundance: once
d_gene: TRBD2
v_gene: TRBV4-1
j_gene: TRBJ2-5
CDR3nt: TGCGCCAGCAGCCAAATCCCAGCGGGAGTTTCTGTCCATCAAGAGACCCAGTACTTC
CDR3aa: CASSQIPAGVSVHQETQYF

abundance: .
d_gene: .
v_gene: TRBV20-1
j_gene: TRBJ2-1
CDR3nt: TGCAGCCCTAGTGGGGCGGACAGACTCTACAATGAGCAGTTCTTC
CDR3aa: CSPSGADRLYNEQFF

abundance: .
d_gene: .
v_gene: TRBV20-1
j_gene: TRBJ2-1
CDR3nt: TGCAGTGCTCATGTGAGGGATGAGCAGTTCTTC
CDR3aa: CSAHVRDEQFF

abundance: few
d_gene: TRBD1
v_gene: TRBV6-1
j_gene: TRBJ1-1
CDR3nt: TGTGCCAGCAGTGAAGTGGACAGGGTGAACACTGAAGCTTTCTTT
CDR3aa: CASSEVDRVNTEAFF